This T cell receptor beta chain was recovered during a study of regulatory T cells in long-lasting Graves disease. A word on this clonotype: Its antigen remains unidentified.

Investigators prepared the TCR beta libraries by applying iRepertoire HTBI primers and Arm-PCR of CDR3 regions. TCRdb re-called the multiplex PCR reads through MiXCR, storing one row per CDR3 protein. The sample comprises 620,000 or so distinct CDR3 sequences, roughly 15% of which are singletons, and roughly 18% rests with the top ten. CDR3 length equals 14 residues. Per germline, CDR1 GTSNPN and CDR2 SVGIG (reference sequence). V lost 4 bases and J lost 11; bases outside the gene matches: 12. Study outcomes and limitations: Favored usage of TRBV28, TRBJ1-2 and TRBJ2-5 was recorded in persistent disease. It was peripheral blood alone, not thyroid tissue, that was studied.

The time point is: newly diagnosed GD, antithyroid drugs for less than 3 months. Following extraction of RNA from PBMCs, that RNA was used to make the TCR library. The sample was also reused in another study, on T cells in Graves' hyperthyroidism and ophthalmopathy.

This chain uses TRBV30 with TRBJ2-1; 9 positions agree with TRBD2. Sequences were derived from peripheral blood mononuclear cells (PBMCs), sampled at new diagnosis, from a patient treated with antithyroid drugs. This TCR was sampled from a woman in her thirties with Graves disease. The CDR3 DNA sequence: TGTGCCTGGAACTTGCAGACTAGCGGTGTTAAGCAGTTCTTC. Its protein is CAWNLQTSGVKQFF.